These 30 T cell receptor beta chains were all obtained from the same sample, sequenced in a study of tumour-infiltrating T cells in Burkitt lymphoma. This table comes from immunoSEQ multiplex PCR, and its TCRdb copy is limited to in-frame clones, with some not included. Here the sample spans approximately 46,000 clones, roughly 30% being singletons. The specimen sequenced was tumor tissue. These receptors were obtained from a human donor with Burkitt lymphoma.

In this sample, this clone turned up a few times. DNA of the CDR3: TGTGCCAGCAGCCAAGGGCTTAGCGGGGGCCACCAGGGCAATGAGCAGTTCTTC. Amino acid sequence: CASSQGLSGGHQGNEQFF. The chain links TRBV14 to TRBJ2-1; 9 bases are a match to TRBD2. This CDR3 is 18 amino acids long. V dropped 1 base and J dropped 6; count of bases not matched to a gene: 13. Looked up from germline, CDR1 is SGHDN and CDR2 is FVKESK.

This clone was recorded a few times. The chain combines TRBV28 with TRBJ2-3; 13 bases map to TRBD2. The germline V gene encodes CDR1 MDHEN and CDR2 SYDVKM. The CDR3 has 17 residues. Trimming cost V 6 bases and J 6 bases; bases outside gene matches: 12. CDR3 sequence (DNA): TGTGCCAGCAGGGGACTAGCGGGACTTAGCATTGGGGATACGCAGTATTTT. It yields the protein CASRGLAGLSIGDTQYF.

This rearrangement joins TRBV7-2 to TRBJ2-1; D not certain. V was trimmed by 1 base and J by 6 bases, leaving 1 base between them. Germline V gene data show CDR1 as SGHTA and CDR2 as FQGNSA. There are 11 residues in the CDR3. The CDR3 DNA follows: TGTGCCAGCAGCTTAGTCAATGAGCAGTTCTTC. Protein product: CASSLVNEQFF.

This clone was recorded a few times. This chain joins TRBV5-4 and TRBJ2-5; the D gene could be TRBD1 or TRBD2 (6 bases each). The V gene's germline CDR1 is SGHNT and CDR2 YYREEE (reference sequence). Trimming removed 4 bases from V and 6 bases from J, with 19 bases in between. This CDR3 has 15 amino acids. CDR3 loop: CASSPARGDLQTQYF. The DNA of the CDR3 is TGTGCCAGCAGCCCCGCAAGGGGGGACCTGCAGACCCAGTACTTC.

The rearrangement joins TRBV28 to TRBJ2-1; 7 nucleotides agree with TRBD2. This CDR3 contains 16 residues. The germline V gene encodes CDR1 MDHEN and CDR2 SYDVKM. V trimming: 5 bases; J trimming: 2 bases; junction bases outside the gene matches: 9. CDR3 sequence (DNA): TGTGCCAGCAGTGCCCCGATAGCGGGCACCTACAATGAGCAGTTCTTC. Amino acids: CASSAPIAGTYNEQFF.

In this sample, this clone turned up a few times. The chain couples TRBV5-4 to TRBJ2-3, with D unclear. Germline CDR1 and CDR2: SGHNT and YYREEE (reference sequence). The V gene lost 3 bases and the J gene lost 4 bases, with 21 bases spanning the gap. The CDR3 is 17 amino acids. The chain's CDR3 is CASSSPVRPQSSDTQYF. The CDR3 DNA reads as TGTGCCAGCAGCTCCCCGGTGAGGCCCCAATCCTCAGATACGCAGTATTTT. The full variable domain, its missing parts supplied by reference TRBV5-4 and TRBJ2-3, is ETGVTQSPTHLIKTRGQQVTLRCSSQSGHNTVSWYQQALGQGPQFIFQYYREEENGRGNFPPRFSGLQFPNYSSELNVNALELDDSALYLCASSSPVRPQSSDTQYFGPGTRLTVL.

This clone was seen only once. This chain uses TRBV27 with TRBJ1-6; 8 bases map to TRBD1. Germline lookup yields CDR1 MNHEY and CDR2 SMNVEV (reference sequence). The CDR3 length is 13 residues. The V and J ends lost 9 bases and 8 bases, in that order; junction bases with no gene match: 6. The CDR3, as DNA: TGTGCCAGTAACAGGGGGATCGATTCACCCCTCCACTTT. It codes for CASNRGIDSPLHF.

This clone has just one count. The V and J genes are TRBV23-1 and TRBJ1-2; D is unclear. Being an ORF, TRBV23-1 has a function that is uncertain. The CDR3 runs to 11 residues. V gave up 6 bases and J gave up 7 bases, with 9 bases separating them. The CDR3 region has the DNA TGCGCCAGCAGAGACATGATTGGCTACACCTTC. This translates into CASRDMIGYTF.

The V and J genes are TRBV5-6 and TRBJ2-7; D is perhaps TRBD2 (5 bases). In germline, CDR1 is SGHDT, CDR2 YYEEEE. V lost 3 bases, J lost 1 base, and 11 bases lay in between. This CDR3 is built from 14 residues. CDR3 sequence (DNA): TGTGCCAGCAGCTCTAGCACCGGATCCTACGAGCAGTACTTC. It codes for CASSSSTGSYEQYF.

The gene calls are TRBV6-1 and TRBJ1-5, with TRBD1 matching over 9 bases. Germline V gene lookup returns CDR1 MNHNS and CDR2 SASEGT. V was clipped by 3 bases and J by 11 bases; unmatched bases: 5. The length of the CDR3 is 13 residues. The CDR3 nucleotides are TGTGCCAGCAGTGATTGGGACAGGGAATCCCAGCATTTT. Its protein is CASSDWDRESQHF.

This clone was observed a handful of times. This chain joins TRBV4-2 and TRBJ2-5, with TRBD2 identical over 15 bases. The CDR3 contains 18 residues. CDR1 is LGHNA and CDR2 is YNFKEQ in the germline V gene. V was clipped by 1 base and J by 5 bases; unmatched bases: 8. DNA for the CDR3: TGTGCCAGCAGCCAAGGGAGGACTAGCGGGGGGGCCGCCGAGACCCAGTACTTC. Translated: CASSQGRTSGGAAETQYF.

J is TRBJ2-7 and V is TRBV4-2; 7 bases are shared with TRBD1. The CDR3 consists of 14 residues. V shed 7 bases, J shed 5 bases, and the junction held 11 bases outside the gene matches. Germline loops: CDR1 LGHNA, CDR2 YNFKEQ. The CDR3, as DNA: TGTGCCAGCAACGAGGGGGCAGGGGAGCACGAGCAGTACTTC. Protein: CASNEGAGEHEQYF.

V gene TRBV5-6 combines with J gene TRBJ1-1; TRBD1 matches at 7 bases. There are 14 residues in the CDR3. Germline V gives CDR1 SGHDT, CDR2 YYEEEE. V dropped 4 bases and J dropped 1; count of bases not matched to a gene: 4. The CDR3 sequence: CASSATGKNTEAFF. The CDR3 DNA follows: TGTGCCAGCAGCGCGACAGGGAAGAACACTGAAGCTTTCTTT.

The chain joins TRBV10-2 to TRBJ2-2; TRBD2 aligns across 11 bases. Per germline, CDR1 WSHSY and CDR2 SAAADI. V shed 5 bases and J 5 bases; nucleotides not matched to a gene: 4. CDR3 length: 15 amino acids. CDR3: CASSSSGGWTGELFF. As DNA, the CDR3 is TGCGCCAGCAGTTCTAGCGGGGGGTGGACCGGGGAGCTGTTTTTT.

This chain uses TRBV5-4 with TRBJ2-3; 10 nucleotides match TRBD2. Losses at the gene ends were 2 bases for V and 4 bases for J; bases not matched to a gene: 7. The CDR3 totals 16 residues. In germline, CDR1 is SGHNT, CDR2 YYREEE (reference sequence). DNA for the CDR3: TGTGCCAGCAGCTTAATAGCGGGGGGAAAACCAGATACGCAGTATTTT. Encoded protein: CASSLIAGGKPDTQYF.

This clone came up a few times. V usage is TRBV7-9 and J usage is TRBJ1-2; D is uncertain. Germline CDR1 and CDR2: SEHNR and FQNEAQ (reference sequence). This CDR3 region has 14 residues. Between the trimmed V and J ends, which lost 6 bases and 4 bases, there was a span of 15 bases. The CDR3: CASRSLSAFYGYTF. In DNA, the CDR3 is TGTGCCAGCAGGTCTTTATCGGCTTTCTATGGCTACACCTTC.

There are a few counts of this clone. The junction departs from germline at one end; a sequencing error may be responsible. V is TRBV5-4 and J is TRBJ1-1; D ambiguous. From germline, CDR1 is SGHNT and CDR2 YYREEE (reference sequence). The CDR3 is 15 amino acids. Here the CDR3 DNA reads TGTGCCAGCAGTTTGGGGAGCAGACTGAACACTGAAGCTTTCTTT. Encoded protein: CASSLGSRLNTEAFF.

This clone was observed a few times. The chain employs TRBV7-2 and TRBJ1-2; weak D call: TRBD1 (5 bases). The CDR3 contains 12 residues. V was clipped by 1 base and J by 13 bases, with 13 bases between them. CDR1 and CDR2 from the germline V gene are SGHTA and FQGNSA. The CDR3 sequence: CASSLERGRTTF. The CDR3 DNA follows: TGTGCCAGCAGCTTAGAGCGGGGCCGGACCACCTTC.

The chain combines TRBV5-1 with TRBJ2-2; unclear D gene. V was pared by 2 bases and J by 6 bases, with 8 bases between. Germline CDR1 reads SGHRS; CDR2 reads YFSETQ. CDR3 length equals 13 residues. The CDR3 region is CASSFRDAGELFF. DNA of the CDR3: TGCGCCAGCAGCTTCCGCGATGCCGGGGAGCTGTTTTTT.

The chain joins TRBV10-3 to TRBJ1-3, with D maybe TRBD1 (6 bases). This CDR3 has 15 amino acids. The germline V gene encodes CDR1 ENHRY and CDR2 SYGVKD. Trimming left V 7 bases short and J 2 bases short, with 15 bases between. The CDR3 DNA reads TGTGCCATCACTGCCCCGGACAGAGCTGGAAACACCATATATTTT. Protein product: CAITAPDRAGNTIYF.

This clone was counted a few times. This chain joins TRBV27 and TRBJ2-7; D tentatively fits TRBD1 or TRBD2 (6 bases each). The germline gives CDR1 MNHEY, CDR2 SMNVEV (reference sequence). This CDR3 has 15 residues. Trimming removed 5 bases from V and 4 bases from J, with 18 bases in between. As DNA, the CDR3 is TGTGCCAGCAGTCTTGGAGGGGGGCTTTCTTACGAGCAGTACTTC. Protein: CASSLGGGLSYEQYF.

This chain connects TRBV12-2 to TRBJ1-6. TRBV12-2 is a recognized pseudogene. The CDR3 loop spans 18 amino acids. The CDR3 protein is CASRSNRAGSSYNSPLHF. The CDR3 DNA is TGTGCAAGTCGCTCCAATCGGGCGGGAAGCTCCTATAATTCACCCCTCCACTTT.

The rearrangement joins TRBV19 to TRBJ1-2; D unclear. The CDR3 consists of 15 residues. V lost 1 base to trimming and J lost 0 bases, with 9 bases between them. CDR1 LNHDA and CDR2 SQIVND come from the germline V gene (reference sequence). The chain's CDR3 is CASSIARRTNYGYTF. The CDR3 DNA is TGTGCCAGTAGTATAGCGCGCCGAACTAACTATGGCTACACCTTC.

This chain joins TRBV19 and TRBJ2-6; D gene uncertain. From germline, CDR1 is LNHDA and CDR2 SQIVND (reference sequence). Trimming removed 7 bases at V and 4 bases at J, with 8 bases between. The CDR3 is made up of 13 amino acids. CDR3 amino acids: CASNPRGANVLTF. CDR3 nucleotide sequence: TGTGCCAGTAATCCTCGAGGGGCCAACGTCCTGACTTTC. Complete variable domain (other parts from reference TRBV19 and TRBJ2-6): DGGITQSPKYLFRKEGQNVTLSCEQNLNHDAMYWYRQDPGQGLRLIYYSQIVNDFQKGDIAEGYSVSREKKESFPLTVTSAQKNPTAFYLCASNPRGANVLTFGAGSRLTVL.

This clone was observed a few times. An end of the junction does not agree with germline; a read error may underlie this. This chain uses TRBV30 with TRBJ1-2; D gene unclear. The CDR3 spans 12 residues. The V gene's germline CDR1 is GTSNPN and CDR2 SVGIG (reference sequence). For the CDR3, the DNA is TGTGCCTGGGGTGTGAAAAACTATGGCTACACCTTC. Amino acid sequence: CAWGVKNYGYTF.

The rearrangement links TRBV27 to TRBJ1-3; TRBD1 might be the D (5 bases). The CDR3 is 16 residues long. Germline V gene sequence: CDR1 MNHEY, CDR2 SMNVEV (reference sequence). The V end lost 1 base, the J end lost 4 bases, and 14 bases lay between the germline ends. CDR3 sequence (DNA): TGTGCCAGCAGTTTATTCGCAGGGATCGCAGGAAACACCATATATTTT. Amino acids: CASSLFAGIAGNTIYF.

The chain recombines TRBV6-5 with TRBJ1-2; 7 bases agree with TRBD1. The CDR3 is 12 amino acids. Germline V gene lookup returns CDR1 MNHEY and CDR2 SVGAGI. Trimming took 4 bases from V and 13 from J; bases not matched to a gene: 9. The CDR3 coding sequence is TGTGCCAGCAGTTCTATCGGACAGGCTGGCACCTTC. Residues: CASSSIGQAGTF.

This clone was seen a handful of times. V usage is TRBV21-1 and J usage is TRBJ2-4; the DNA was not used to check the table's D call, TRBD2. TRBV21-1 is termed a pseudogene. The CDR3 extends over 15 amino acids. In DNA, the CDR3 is TGTGCCAGCAGCCCCCGCGGGGGCAACGGGAACATTCAGTACTTC. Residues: CASSPRGGNGNIQYF.

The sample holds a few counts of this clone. The CDR3 is CASSIVASSDTQYF. DNA of the CDR3: TGTGCCAGTAGTATCGTCGCTAGTTCGGATACGCAGTATTTT. V and J are TRBV19 and TRBJ2-3; the D is unclear. The CDR3 has 14 amino acids. Per germline, CDR1 LNHDA and CDR2 SQIVND (reference sequence). V gave up 3 bases and J gave up 6 bases, with 13 bases separating them.

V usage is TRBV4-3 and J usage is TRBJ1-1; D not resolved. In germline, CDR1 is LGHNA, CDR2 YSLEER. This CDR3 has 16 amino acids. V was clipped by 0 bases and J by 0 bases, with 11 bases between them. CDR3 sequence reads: CASSQDRHTMNTEAFF. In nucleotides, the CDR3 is TGCGCCAGCAGCCAAGATCGCCATACGATGAACACTGAAGCTTTCTTT.